Following are 32 T cell receptor beta chains from one sample sequenced in a study of CD8 T cells in ankylosing spondylitis. Study conclusions and caveats: The study identified a TCR beta motif of fewer than 10 highly homologous variants that appeared characteristic of ankylosing spondylitis blood.

Their cognate antigens are unknown. TCRdb analysed the 5' RACE reads with MiXCR anew, one entry per CDR3 protein. The sample includes some 700,000 distinct CDR3 sequences, 15% to 20% of them seen just once. Sequencing used blood, either unsorted or a sorted T cell fraction (not recorded which). The receptors here all came from a male donor with ankylosing spondylitis.

V usage is TRBV10-3 and J usage is TRBJ2-3; D may be TRBD2 (6 bases). The CDR3 spans 14 residues. With 6 bases removed from V and 4 bases from J, the gap between germline ends came to 14 bases. Per germline, CDR1 ENHRY and CDR2 SYGVKD. CDR3 sequence reads: CAISPGLRADTQYF. For the CDR3, the DNA is TGTGCCATCAGCCCGGGACTTCGGGCAGATACGCAGTATTTT.

The chain carries TRBV7-9 and TRBJ2-7; D unresolved. This CDR3 contains 13 residues. Germline V CDR1 and CDR2: SEHNR, FQNEAQ (reference sequence). V was clipped by 5 bases and J by 0 bases, with 8 bases between them. The CDR3: CASSPESSYEQYF. The CDR3 region has the DNA TGTGCCAGCAGCCCGGAGAGCTCCTACGAGCAGTACTTC.

The chain recombines TRBV25-1 with TRBJ2-2; D is uncertain. The V end lost 5 bases, the J end lost 6 bases, and 13 bases lay between the germline ends. The CDR3 is 14 amino acids. Germline V gives CDR1 MGHDK, CDR2 SYGVNS. The CDR3 sequence: CASSYQNPAGELFF. In nucleotides, the CDR3 is TGTGCCAGCAGTTACCAGAACCCGGCCGGGGAGCTGTTTTTT.

CDR3 region: CASSRQEHYEQYF. DNA for the CDR3: TGTGCCAGTAGCAGACAGGAGCACTACGAGCAGTACTTC. This chain connects TRBV19 to TRBJ2-7; TRBD1 might be the D (6 bases). The CDR3 totals 13 residues. The V and J ends lost 6 bases and 3 bases respectively, with 12 bases between them. Germline V gene lookup returns CDR1 LNHDA and CDR2 SQIVND (reference sequence).

Ten or more counts support this clonotype. The V and J genes are TRBV29-1 and TRBJ2-1, with TRBD2 identical over 9 bases. The CDR3 loop spans 13 amino acids. V was clipped by 4 bases and J by 9 bases; unmatched bases: 7. Germline V gene sequence: CDR1 SQVTM, CDR2 ANQGSEA. The CDR3 nucleotides read TGCAGCGTTGTTAGCGGGAGCTATACTGAGCAGTTCTTC. It encodes CSVVSGSYTEQFF.

The chain couples TRBV3-1 to TRBJ1-1; 12 bases map to TRBD1. This CDR3 is built from 16 residues. Germline CDR1 and CDR2: LGHDT and YNNKEL (reference sequence). Germline trimming cut 4 bases from V and 1 base from J; bases unmatched to any gene: 4. CDR3 coding DNA: TGTGCCAGCAGCCGGGACAGGGGGCCTCCGAACACTGAAGCTTTCTTT. This codes for CASSRDRGPPNTEAFF.

This chain links TRBV29-1 with TRBJ2-1; 9 bases match TRBD1. The germline V gene has CDR1 SQVTM and CDR2 ANQGSEA. V shed 7 bases, J shed 12 bases, and the junction held 10 bases outside the gene matches. This CDR3 has 12 residues. In DNA form, the CDR3 reads TGCAGCGAGACTACAGGGGGCCGTGGGCAGTTCTTC. Translated: CSETTGGRGQFF.

This clonotype was seen more than once but under ten times. V gene TRBV2 combines with J gene TRBJ2-7, with TRBD2 matching over 12 bases. The CDR3 is 12 amino acids. V gave up 5 bases and J gave up 12 bases; unmatched junction bases: 5. Germline V lookup: CDR1 SNHLY, CDR2 FYNNEI. CDR3 in amino acids: CASSISSGRAYF. The CDR3 DNA is TGTGCCAGCAGTATTTCTAGCGGGAGGGCGTACTTC.

This chain connects TRBV2 to TRBJ1-1, with 10 bases matching TRBD1. With 5 bases clipped from V and 1 base from J, the junction kept 4 bases outside the gene matches. From germline, CDR1 is SNHLY and CDR2 FYNNEI. This CDR3 comprises 15 residues. CDR3 region: CASSRTGGKNTEAFF. The CDR3, as DNA: TGTGCCAGCAGTAGGACAGGGGGGAAGAACACTGAAGCTTTCTTT.

The table lists this clonotype with a few counts. The chain links TRBV28 to TRBJ2-3; 10 nucleotides match TRBD2. Germline values: CDR1 MDHEN, CDR2 SYDVKM. The CDR3 runs 15 residues. The V segment lost 6 bases and the J segment 0 bases; nucleotides outside the gene matches: 3. CDR3 DNA sequence: TGTGCCAGCAGCGTTAGCGGGGGGAGCACAGATACGCAGTATTTT. Protein sequence: CASSVSGGSTDTQYF.

This clonotype turned up a few times. CDR3 residues: CASSPGLAGKVVVETQYF. The CDR3, as DNA: TGTGCCAGCAGCCCGGGACTAGCGGGGAAAGTGGTGGTAGAGACCCAGTACTTC. The chain couples TRBV3-1 to TRBJ2-5; 13 bases fit TRBD2. Germline lookup yields CDR1 LGHDT and CDR2 YNNKEL (reference sequence). V lost 4 bases, J lost 4 bases, and 12 bases stayed unmatched. This CDR3 region has 18 residues.

The chain has TRBV15 and TRBJ2-7, with D unclear. Germline V gene sequence: CDR1 LNHNV, CDR2 YYDKDF (reference sequence). V dropped 0 bases and J dropped 2 bases, with 5 bases sitting between them. The CDR3 is 13 amino acids. The CDR3 here is CATSRDIPYEQYF. The CDR3, as DNA: TGTGCCACCAGCAGAGATATACCCTACGAGCAGTACTTC.

The chain recombines TRBV5-1 with TRBJ2-1; D is possibly TRBD1 (5 bases). The CDR3 extends over 15 amino acids. Germline V gene lookup returns CDR1 SGHRS and CDR2 YFSETQ. Trimming removed 4 bases from V and 3 bases from J, with 14 bases in between. The CDR3 loop reads CASSTQPQGYNEQFF. The DNA for the CDR3 is TGCGCCAGCAGCACCCAACCTCAGGGCTACAATGAGCAGTTCTTC.

The chain employs TRBV6-5 and TRBJ1-1; D is possibly TRBD1 (6 bases). Trimming removed 0 bases at V and 10 bases at J, with 12 bases between. Germline V gene lookup returns CDR1 MNHEY and CDR2 SVGAGI. CDR3 length: 13 residues. CDR3 nucleotides: TGTGCCAGCAGTTACTCGAGGGGGGGGCGAGCTTTCTTT. Translation gives CASSYSRGGRAFF.

This clonotype was recorded at least ten times. The chain recombines TRBV29-1 with TRBJ2-2; D not certain. The ends were cut back, 0 bases at V and 6 bases at J, with 11 bases in the middle. This CDR3 spans 14 amino acids. Looked up from germline, CDR1 is SQVTM and CDR2 is ANQGSEA. CDR3 sequence (DNA): TGCAGCGTTGAAGAGCCGTTAGCAGCCGGGGAGCTGTTTTTT. This translates into CSVEEPLAAGELFF.

This sequence joins TRBV4-1 and TRBJ2-5; tentative D call: TRBD1 (6 bases). CDR3 length: 14 amino acids. With 2 bases removed from V and 5 bases from J, the gap between germline ends came to 12 bases. Per germline, CDR1 MGHRA and CDR2 YSYEKL. Here the CDR3 DNA reads TGCGCCAGCAGCCAACTTGGGGGCAGTGAGACCCAGTACTTC. Protein sequence: CASSQLGGSETQYF.

This clonotype was detected a few times. The chain employs TRBV7-8 and TRBJ1-4, with TRBD1 matching over 10 bases. The CDR3 loop spans 14 amino acids. Trimming took 5 bases from V and 6 from J; bases not matched to a gene: 3. Germline V lookup: CDR1 SGHVS, CDR2 FQNEAQ. The CDR3 reads CASSRTGGHEKLFF. The CDR3 nucleotides read TGTGCCAGCAGCCGGACAGGGGGTCATGAAAAACTGTTTTTT.

This clonotype was recorded a few times. V and J are TRBV12-3 or TRBV12-4 and TRBJ2-7; 10 bases match TRBD2. V lost 7 bases, J lost 2 bases, and 14 bases stayed unmatched. The CDR3 runs 17 residues. The CDR3 is CASTLGASGGGTYEQYF. Written as DNA, the CDR3 is TGTGCCAGCACCTTAGGGGCTAGCGGGGGTGGGACCTACGAGCAGTACTTC.

V gene TRBV10-3 combines with J gene TRBJ1-1; D gene uncertain. Germline assignment: CDR1 ENHRY and CDR2 SYGVKD. The CDR3 length is 12 residues. V was clipped by 0 bases and J by 1 base, with 0 bases between them. This chain's CDR3 is CAISESNTEAFF. The CDR3 DNA sequence: TGTGCCATCAGTGAGTCGAACACTGAAGCTTTCTTT.

The rearrangement uses TRBV12-3 or TRBV12-4 and TRBJ2-7; D gene ambiguous. V lost 3 bases, J lost 0 bases, and 9 bases lay in between. CDR3 size: 14 residues. CDR3 DNA sequence: TGTGCCAGCAGTTTCGACGACACCTCCTACGAGCAGTACTTC. It encodes CASSFDDTSYEQYF.

This clonotype came up many times. V and J are TRBV5-1 and TRBJ2-3; a weak D match, TRBD2 (6 bases). V lost 2 bases and J 0 bases, leaving 13 bases between the germline ends. The CDR3 length is 16 residues. The germline V gene encodes CDR1 SGHRS and CDR2 YFSETQ. The CDR3 nucleotides are TGCGCCAGCAGCTTCCTAGCGACCCCTAGCACAGATACGCAGTATTTT. The encoded protein is CASSFLATPSTDTQYF.

This clonotype has a handful of counts. V is TRBV6-1 and J is TRBJ2-5; 9 nucleotides align to TRBD2. Looked up from germline, CDR1 is MNHNS and CDR2 is SASEGT. After removal of 6 bases from V and 5 bases from J, the junction contained 22 bases not matched to a gene. The CDR3 contains 19 residues. The CDR3 spells CASSPGTSPVRSFSETQYF. In nucleotides, the CDR3 is TGTGCCAGCAGCCCCGGGACTAGCCCCGTAAGGTCGTTTAGCGAGACCCAGTACTTC.

This clonotype has a handful of counts. The gene calls are TRBV15 and TRBJ2-7, with D possibly matching TRBD2 (6 bases). V was shortened by 3 bases and J by 2 bases, with 14 bases between the two germline ends. CDR1 and CDR2 (germline): LNHNV, YYDKDF (reference sequence). This CDR3 spans 15 amino acids. The DNA of the CDR3 is TGTGCCACCAGCAGTTTCGGGACTCCTACCTACGAGCAGTACTTC. This encodes CATSSFGTPTYEQYF.

This clonotype was found a few times. The chain has TRBV10-3 and TRBJ2-7; tentatively, D is TRBD2 (6 bases). This CDR3 comprises 15 residues. Germline CDR1 is ENHRY and CDR2 is SYGVKD. V gave up 3 bases and J gave up 5 bases, with 17 bases separating them. DNA for the CDR3: TGTGCCATCAGTGATGGAGGGGTCGAAGCTGACGAGCAGTACTTC. It codes for CAISDGGVEADEQYF.

This clonotype turned up a few times. This chain uses TRBV28 with TRBJ1-5; D gene uncertain. This CDR3 has 12 amino acids. Germline V lookup: CDR1 MDHEN, CDR2 SYDVKM. V dropped 6 bases and J dropped 4 bases, with 7 bases sitting between them. CDR3 sequence reads: CASRYRNQPQHF. In nucleotides, the CDR3 is TGTGCCAGCAGGTATAGGAATCAGCCCCAGCATTTT.

This chain connects TRBV20-1 to TRBJ2-2, with 9 bases aligning to TRBD2. V dropped 3 bases and J dropped 5; count of bases not matched to a gene: 13. This CDR3 spans 17 amino acids. Germline loops: CDR1 DFQATT, CDR2 SNEGSKA (reference sequence). CDR3 in DNA: TGCAGTGCTAGGCCGCAACCGGGACTAGCCCTAACCGGGGAGCTGTTTTTT. Translated: CSARPQPGLALTGELFF.

This clonotype was seen only a few times. The chain has TRBV6-1 and TRBJ1-1; 9 nucleotides match TRBD1. Germline CDR1 reads MNHNS; CDR2 reads SASEGT. V was clipped by 4 bases and J by 3 bases; unmatched bases: 3. The CDR3 has 14 amino acids. This CDR3 reads CASSVDRGYTEAFF. The CDR3 bases are TGTGCCAGCAGTGTGGACAGGGGCTACACTGAAGCTTTCTTT.

This chain uses TRBV7-3 with TRBJ2-5, with 7 bases identical to TRBD1. This CDR3 is 15 amino acids long. The junction had 11 bases not matched to a gene; V was cut back by 5 bases and J by 5 bases. Germline-derived CDR1 and CDR2 are SGHTA and FQGTGA. Here the CDR3 reads CASSLYIGGWETQYF. CDR3 coding DNA: TGTGCCAGCAGCCTTTACATAGGGGGCTGGGAGACCCAGTACTTC. The variable domain in full, completed from reference TRBV7-3 and TRBJ2-5, reads GAGVSQTPSNKVTEKGKYVELRCDPISGHTALYWYRQSLGQGPEFLIYFQGTGAADDSGLPNDRFFAVRPEGSVSTLKIQRTERGDSAVYLCASSLYIGGWETQYFGPGTRLLVL.

The chain joins TRBV27 to TRBJ2-2, with TRBD1 as a possible D gene (5 bases). The germline gives CDR1 MNHEY, CDR2 SMNVEV (reference sequence). The CDR3 has 19 residues. Trimming cost V 6 bases and J 0 bases, with 23 bases left between them. The CDR3 here is CASSSRIRAGIANTGELFF. The DNA for the CDR3 is TGTGCCAGCAGCTCAAGGATTCGGGCAGGGATCGCGAACACCGGGGAGCTGTTTTTT.

This chain uses TRBV12-3 or TRBV12-4 with TRBJ2-1; 9 bases fit TRBD1. The CDR3 runs 15 residues. The trim removed 4 bases at V and 6 bases at J, leaving 7 bases unmatched. The CDR3 region is CASSSPGQGSNEQFF. The CDR3 DNA follows: TGTGCCAGCAGTTCCCCGGGACAGGGCTCCAATGAGCAGTTCTTC.

This chain uses TRBV4-1 with TRBJ2-7; D gene uncertain. CDR3 length equals 14 residues. CDR1 and CDR2 (germline): MGHRA, YSYEKL. V was trimmed by 1 base and J by 0 bases, leaving 7 bases between them. CDR3 loop: CASSQAQSSYEQYF. CDR3 coding DNA: TGCGCCAGCAGCCAAGCCCAATCCTCCTACGAGCAGTACTTC.

CDR3 coding DNA: TGTGCCAGCAGCTCTCCGGCGAGGACCTTGAATGGCTACACCTTC. Its translation is CASSSPARTLNGYTF. The chain is built from TRBV7-2 and TRBJ1-2; D remains ambiguous. The CDR3 is made up of 15 amino acids. Looked up from germline, CDR1 is SGHTA and CDR2 is FQGNSA. V lost 4 bases to trimming and J lost 6 bases, with 18 bases between them.